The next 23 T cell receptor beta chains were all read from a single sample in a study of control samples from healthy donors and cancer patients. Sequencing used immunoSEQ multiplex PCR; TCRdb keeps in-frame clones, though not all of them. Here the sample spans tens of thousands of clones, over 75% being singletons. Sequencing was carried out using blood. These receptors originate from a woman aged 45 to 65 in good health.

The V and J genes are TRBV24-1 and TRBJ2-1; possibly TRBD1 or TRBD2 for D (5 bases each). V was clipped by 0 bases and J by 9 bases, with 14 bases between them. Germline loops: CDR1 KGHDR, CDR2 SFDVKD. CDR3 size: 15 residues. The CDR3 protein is CATSDLKGAGTEQFF. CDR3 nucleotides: TGTGCCACCAGTGATTTGAAAGGTGCAGGGACTGAGCAGTTCTTC.

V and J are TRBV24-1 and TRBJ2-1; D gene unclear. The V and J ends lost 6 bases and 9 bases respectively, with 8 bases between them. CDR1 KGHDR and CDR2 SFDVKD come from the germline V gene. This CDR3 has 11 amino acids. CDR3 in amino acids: CATSRGGEQFF. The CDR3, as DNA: TGTGCCACCAGTAGAGGTGGTGAGCAGTTCTTC.

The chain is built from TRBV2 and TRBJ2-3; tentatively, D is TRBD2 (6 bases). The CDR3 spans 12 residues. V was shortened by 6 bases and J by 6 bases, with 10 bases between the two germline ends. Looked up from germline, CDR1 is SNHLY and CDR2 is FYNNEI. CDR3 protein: CASSAGRDTQYF. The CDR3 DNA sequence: TGTGCCAGCAGCGCGGGGAGGGATACGCAGTATTTT.

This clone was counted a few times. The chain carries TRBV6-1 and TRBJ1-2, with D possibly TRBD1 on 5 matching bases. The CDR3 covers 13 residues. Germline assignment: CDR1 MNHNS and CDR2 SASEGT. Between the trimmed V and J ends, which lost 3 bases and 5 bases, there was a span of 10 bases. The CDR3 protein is CASSEGPGYGYTF. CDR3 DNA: TGTGCCAGCAGTGAGGGGCCAGGTTATGGCTACACCTTC.

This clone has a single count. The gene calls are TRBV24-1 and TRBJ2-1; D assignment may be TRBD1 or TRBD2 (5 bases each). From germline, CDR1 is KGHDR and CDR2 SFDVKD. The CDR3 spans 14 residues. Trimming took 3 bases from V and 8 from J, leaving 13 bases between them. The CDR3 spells CATSDIGTTDEQFF. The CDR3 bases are TGTGCCACCAGTGATATAGGGACGACTGATGAGCAGTTCTTC.

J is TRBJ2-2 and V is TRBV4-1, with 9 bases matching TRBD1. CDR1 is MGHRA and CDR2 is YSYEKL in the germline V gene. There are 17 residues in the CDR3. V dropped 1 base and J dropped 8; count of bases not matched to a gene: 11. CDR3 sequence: CASSQGRQGVRSGELFF. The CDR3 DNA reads TGCGCCAGCAGCCAAGGGCGACAGGGGGTACGATCGGGGGAGCTGTTTTTT.

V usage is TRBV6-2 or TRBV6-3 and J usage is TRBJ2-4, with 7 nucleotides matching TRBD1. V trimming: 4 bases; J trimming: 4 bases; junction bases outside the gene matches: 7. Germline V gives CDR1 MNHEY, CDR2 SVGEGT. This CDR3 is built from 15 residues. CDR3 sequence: CASSLRGPSKNIQYF. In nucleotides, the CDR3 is TGTGCCAGCAGTTTGAGGGGGCCATCTAAAAACATTCAGTACTTC.

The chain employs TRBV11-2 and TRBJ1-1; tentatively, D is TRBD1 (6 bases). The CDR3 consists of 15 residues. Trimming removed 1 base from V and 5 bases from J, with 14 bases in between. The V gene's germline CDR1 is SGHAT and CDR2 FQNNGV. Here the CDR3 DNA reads TGTGCCAGCAGCTTAGGATGGGGGGCAGGGACTGAAGCTTTCTTT. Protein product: CASSLGWGAGTEAFF.

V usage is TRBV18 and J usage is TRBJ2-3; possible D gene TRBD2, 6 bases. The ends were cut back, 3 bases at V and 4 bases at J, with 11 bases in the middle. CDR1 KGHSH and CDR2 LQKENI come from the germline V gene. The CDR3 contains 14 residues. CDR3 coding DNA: TGTGCCAGCTCACCCCGGGGGAATGCAGATACGCAGTATTTT. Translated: CASSPRGNADTQYF.

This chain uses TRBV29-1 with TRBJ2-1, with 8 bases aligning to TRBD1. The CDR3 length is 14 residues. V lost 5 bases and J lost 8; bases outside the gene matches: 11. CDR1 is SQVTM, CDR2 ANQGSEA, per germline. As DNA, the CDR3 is TGCAGCGTTCGCCCGGGACAGGCTAACTATGAGCAGTTCTTC. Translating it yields CSVRPGQANYEQFF.

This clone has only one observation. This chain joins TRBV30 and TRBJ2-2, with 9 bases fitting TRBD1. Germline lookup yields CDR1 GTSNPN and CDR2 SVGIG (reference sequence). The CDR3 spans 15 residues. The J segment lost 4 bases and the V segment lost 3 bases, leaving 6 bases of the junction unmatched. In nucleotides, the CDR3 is TGTGCCTGGAGGTGGGGACAGGGCCCCACCGGGGAGCTGTTTTTT. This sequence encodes CAWRWGQGPTGELFF.

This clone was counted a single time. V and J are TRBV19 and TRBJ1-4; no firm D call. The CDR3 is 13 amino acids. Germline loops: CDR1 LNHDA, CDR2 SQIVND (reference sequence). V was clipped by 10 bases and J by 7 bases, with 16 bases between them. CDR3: CATNRGLGEKLFF. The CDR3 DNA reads TGTGCCACCAACCGGGGTTTGGGTGAAAAACTGTTTTTT.

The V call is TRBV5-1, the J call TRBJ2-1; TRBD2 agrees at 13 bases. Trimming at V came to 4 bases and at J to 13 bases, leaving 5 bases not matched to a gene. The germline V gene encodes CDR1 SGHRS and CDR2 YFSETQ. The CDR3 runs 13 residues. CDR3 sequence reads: CASSETSGGSQFF. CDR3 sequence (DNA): TGCGCCAGCAGCGAGACTAGCGGGGGGTCCCAGTTCTTC.

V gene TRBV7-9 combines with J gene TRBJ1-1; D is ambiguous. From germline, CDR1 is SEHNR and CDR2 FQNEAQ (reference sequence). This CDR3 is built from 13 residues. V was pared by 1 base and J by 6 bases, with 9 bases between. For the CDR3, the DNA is TGTGCCAGCAGCTTAGTTTCGTCGGCTGAAGCTTTCTTT. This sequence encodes CASSLVSSAEAFF.

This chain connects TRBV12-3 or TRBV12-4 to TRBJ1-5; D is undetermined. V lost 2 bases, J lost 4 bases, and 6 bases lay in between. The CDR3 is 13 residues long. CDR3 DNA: TGTGCCAGCAGTTTACGACAAAATCAGCCCCAGCATTTT. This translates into CASSLRQNQPQHF.

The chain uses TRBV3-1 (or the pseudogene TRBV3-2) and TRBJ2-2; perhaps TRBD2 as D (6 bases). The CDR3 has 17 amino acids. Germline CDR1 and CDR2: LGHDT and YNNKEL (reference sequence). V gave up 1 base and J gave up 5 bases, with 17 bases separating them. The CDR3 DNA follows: TGTGCCAGCAGCCAAGTCTCTGACGGGGGAGTTACCGGGGAGCTGTTTTTT. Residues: CASSQVSDGGVTGELFF.

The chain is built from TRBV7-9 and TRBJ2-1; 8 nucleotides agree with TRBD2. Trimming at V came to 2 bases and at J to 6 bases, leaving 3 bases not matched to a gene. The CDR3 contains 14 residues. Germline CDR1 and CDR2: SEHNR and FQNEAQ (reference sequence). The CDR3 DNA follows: TGTGCCAGCAGCTTATATCGGGGGGGCAATGAGCAGTTCTTC. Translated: CASSLYRGGNEQFF.

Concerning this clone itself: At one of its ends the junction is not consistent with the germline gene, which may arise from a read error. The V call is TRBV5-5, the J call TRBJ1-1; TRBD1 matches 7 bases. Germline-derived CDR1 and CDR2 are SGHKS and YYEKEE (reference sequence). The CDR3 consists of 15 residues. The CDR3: CARSRGERGNTEAFF. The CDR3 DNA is TGTGCCCGCAGCAGGGGGGAGCGGGGGAACACTGAAGCTTTCTTT.

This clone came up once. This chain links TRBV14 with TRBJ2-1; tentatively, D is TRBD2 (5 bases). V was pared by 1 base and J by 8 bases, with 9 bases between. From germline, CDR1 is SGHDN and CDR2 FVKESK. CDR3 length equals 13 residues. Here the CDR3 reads CASSQGLAYEQFF. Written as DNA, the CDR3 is TGTGCCAGCAGCCAAGGGCTAGCATATGAGCAGTTCTTC.

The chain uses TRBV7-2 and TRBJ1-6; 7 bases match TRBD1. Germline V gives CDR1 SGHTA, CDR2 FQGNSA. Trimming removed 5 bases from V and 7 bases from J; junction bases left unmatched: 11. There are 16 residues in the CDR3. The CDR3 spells CASSPDPTGINSPLHF. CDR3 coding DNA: TGTGCCAGCAGCCCGGATCCGACAGGGATCAATTCACCCCTCCACTTT.

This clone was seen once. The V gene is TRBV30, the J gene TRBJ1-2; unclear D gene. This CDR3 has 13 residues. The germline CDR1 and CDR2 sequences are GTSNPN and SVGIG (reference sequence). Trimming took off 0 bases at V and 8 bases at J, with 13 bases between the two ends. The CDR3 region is CAWSVGPSVGYTF. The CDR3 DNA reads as TGTGCCTGGAGTGTAGGGCCCTCAGTGGGCTACACCTTC.

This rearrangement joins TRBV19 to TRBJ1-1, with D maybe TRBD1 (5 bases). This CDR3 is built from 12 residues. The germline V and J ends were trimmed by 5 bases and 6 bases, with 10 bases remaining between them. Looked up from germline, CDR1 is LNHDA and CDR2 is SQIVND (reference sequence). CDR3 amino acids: CASSGGIAEAFF. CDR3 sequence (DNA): TGTGCCAGTAGTGGGGGGATTGCTGAAGCTTTCTTT.

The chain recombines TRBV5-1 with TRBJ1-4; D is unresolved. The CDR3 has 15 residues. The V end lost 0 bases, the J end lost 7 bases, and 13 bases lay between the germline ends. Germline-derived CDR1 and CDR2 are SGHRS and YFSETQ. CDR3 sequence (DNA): TGCGCCAGCAGCTTGGCCTTGGGGATGGGTGAAAAACTGTTTTTT. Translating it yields CASSLALGMGEKLFF.